This TCR beta chain appears in the sequencing data of a study of glioma-infiltrating T cells after dendritic cell vaccination. Study overall: Glioblastoma patients came from Phase I and II dendritic cell vaccination trials. Patients received autologous tumor lysate-pulsed dendritic cell vaccination between about 2002 and 2012.

Before vaccination, two weeks after the third vaccination, and at progression, PBMC were collected. This CDR3 has 14 amino acids. Trimming at V came to 6 bases and at J to 3 bases, leaving 6 bases not matched to a gene. Germline V lookup: CDR1 LGHNT, CDR2 FRNRAP. Some clones are missing from TCRdb's copy, which holds only in-frame ones; the method was immunoSEQ multiplex PCR. Here the sample spans 93,000 or so clones, roughly 76% being singletons. Source: blood, taken before dendritic cell vaccination. V and J are TRBV12-5 and TRBJ2-3, with 7 bases lining up with TRBD1. The receptor's source is a human donor with glioblastoma. CDR3: CASGRTGETDTQYF. CDR3 coding DNA: TGTGCTAGTGGCCGGACAGGAGAGACAGATACGCAGTATTTT.